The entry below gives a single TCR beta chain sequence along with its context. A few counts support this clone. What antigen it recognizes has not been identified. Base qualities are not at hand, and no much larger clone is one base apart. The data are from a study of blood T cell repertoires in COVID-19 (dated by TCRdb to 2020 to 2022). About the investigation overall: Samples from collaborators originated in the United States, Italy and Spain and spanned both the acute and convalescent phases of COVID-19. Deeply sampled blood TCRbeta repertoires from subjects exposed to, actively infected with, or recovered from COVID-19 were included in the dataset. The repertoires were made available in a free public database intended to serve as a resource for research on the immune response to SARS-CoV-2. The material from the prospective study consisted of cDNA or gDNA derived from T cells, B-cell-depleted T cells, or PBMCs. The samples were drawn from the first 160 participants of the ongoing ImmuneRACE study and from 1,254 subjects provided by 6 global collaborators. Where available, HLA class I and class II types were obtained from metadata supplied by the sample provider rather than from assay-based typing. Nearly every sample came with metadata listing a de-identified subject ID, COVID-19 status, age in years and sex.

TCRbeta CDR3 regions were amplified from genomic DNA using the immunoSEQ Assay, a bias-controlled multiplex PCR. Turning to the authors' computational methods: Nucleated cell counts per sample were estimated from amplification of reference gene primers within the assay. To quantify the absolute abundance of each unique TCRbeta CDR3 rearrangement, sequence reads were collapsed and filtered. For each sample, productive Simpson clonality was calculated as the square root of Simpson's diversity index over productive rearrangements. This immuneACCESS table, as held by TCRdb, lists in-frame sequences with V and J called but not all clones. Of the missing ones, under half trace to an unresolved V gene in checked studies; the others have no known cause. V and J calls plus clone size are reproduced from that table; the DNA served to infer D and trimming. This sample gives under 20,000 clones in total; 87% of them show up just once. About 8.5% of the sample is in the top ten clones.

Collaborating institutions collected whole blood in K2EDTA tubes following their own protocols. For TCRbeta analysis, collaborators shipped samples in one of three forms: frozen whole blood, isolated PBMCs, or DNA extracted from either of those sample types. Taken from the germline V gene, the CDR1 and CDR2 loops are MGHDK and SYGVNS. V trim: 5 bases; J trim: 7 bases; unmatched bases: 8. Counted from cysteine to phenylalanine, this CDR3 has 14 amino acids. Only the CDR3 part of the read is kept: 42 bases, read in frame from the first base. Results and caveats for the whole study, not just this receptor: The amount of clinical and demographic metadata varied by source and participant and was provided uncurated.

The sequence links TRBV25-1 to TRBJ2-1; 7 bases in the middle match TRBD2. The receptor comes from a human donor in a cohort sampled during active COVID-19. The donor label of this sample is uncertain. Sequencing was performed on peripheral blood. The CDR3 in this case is CASSPAGDGNEQFF. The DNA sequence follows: TGTGCCAGCAGTCCTGCGGGAGACGGGAATGAGCAGTTCTTC.